This T cell receptor (beta chain) was recovered during a study of cytomegalovirus exposure and HLA in healthy donors. Notes on this clone: Its matching antigen is unknown.

Healthy bone marrow donors made up the donors. The PCR employed 60 Vbeta primers together with 13 Jbeta primers. TCRdb's copy holds only in-frame clones and misses some; the assay was immunoSEQ multiplex PCR. Among about 140,000 clones listed, roughly three fifths were seen once. Study conclusions and caveats: Later analysis placed DRB1 highest and HLA-C lowest in TCR association rates, which differed by HLA locus. One later analysis reportedly identified an Asian-associated ancestry cluster that showed fewer N-insertions than the approximately 700-donor mean.

Sample: PBMCs. The receptor's source is a male donor in good health and CMV-seronegative.

Here the CDR3 reads CASSLTGIAGNTEAFF. The DNA for the CDR3 is TGTGCCAGCAGTTTGACAGGGATCGCAGGGAACACTGAAGCTTTCTTT. The J gene is TRBJ1-1, the V gene TRBV27, with TRBD1 matching over 7 bases. Losses at the gene ends were 3 bases for V and 1 base for J; bases not matched to a gene: 8. CDR1 and CDR2 from the germline V gene are MNHEY and SMNVEV (reference sequence). The CDR3 covers 16 residues.